Here is one T cell receptor (beta chain) with its context. This CDR3 has 15 residues. The trim removed 2 bases at V and 6 bases at J, leaving 6 bases unmatched. The data originate from a study of early T cells in non-severe SARS-CoV-2 infection. TCRdb processed the 5' RACE reads anew with MiXCR; each CDR3 protein has one entry. The sample records more than 85,000 distinct CDR3 sequences, approximately 16% being singletons. V gene TRBV12-3 or TRBV12-4 combines with J gene TRBJ2-1, with 8 bases lining up with TRBD1. Specimen: whole blood, collected at baseline. This clonotype originated in an adult who was a healthcare worker with PCR-confirmed SARS-CoV-2 infection or an uninfected control (not recorded which). CDR3 sequence reads: CASSLNRGTRNEQFF. The CDR3 nucleotides read TGTGCCAGCAGTTTAAACAGGGGGACCCGCAATGAGCAGTTCTTC.